Below, 5 T cell receptor beta chains from the same sample are listed, as sequenced in a study of cytomegalovirus exposure and HLA in healthy donors. Both 60 Vbeta primers and 13 Jbeta primers went into the PCR. Using immunoSEQ multiplex PCR, the repertoire was profiled, and TCRdb retains in-frame clones only, with some absent. The table lists 160,000 or so clones, approximately 79% of them singletons. Specimen: PBMCs. These receptors came from a woman aged 45 to 65 in good health and CMV-seropositive.

The V gene is TRBV19, the J gene TRBJ1-2; 8 bases map to TRBD1. Germline values: CDR1 LNHDA, CDR2 SQIVND (reference sequence). CDR3 size: 14 residues. The J segment lost 4 bases and the V segment lost 8 bases, leaving 9 bases of the junction unmatched. The CDR3 spells CASGGQGRVYGYTF. The DNA for the CDR3 is TGTGCCAGTGGAGGACAGGGACGGGTCTATGGCTACACCTTC.

To note about this clone: The sample holds other DNA sequences that translate to the same CDR3. The chain is built from TRBV5-4 and TRBJ1-3; D may be TRBD1 (5 bases). Trimming stripped 4 bases from V and 0 bases from J, with 8 bases between. The CDR3 runs to 14 residues. CDR1 is SGHNT and CDR2 is YYREEE in the germline V gene (reference sequence). Written as DNA, the CDR3 is TGTGCCAGCAGCCGCGACAGCTCTGGAAACACCATATATTTT. It encodes CASSRDSSGNTIYF.

This chain joins TRBV6-1 and TRBJ1-5, with D uncertain. Germline CDR1 and CDR2: MNHNS and SASEGT. This CDR3 is built from 17 residues. Trimming cost V 2 bases and J 1 base, with 15 bases left between them. The CDR3 bases are TGTGCCAGCAGTGAACGAAGAGGTGGAGGGAGCAATCAGCCCCAGCATTTT. It specifies CASSERRGGGSNQPQHF.

The chain uses TRBV15 and TRBJ2-2; D is possibly TRBD1 (7 bases). The V end lost 7 bases, the J end lost 1 base, and 13 bases lay between the germline ends. The length of the CDR3 is 15 residues. Germline V lookup: CDR1 LNHNV, CDR2 YYDKDF (reference sequence). The CDR3 DNA sequence: TGTGCCACCAACATCAGGGGGGTGAACACCGGGGAGCTGTTTTTT. Its protein product is CATNIRGVNTGELFF.

The chain joins TRBV6-1 to TRBJ1-2; D may be TRBD1 (6 bases). The CDR3 extends over 14 amino acids. CDR1 MNHNS and CDR2 SASEGT come from the germline V gene. Trimming pared 7 bases from V and 7 bases from J, leaving 19 bases between. CDR3 region: CASNPQGGAGGYTF. For the CDR3, the DNA is TGTGCCAGCAACCCACAGGGCGGAGCCGGTGGCTACACCTTC.